The rows below give T cell receptor beta chains drawn from one sample of a study of control samples from healthy donors and cancer patients. Here immunoSEQ multiplex PCR was the method, and the copy in TCRdb shows in-frame clones only, minus some. The sample holds 70,000 to 95,000 clones, 90% to 95% seen once. Sample: blood. The receptor source for this set is a woman in her twenties or thirties in good health. The CDR3 runs from the conserved cysteine through the conserved F or W. D genes are given only for firm matches. Size is stated for part of the rows, as once, few or many counts, or as a class when the clone is expanded.

d_call: NA
v_call: TRBV9
clone_size: NA
j_call: TRBJ1-4
cdr3_aa: CASSVAPQGETGKLFF
cdr3_nt: TGTGCCAGCAGCGTAGCCCCGCAGGGCGAGACTGGAAAACTGTTTTTT

d_call: NA
v_call: TRBV7-9
clone_size: NA
j_call: TRBJ1-2
cdr3_aa: CASSFGTLRPYGYTF
cdr3_nt: TGTGCCAGCAGCTTCGGGACCCTCCGACCCTATGGCTACACCTTC

d_call: NA
v_call: TRBV19
clone_size: NA
j_call: TRBJ1-5
cdr3_aa: CASSIADRSPQPQHF
cdr3_nt: TGTGCCAGTAGTATAGCCGACAGGAGTCCTCAGCCCCAGCATTTT

d_call: NA
v_call: TRBV5-5
clone_size: NA
j_call: TRBJ2-2
cdr3_aa: CASSPEVSGELFF
cdr3_nt: TGTGCCAGCAGCCCCGAGGTCAGCGGGGAGCTGTTTTTT

d_call: NA
v_call: TRBV21-1
clone_size: NA
j_call: TRBJ2-7
cdr3_aa: CASSNRPYTAGGPQKLVEQYF
cdr3_nt: TGTGCCAGCAGCAACCGACCCTATACAGCGGGAGGGCCCCAGAAACTGGTCGAGCAGTACTTC

d_call: NA
v_call: TRBV5-6
clone_size: NA
j_call: TRBJ1-2
cdr3_aa: CASSAYGGVRNYGYTF
cdr3_nt: TGTGCCAGCAGCGCCTACGGGGGAGTTCGGAACTATGGCTACACCTTC

d_call: NA
v_call: TRBV3-1/TRBV3-2
clone_size: NA
j_call: TRBJ2-4
cdr3_aa: CASSSTPRPLAKNIQYF
cdr3_nt: TGTGCCAGCAGCTCAACCCCTAGGCCTTTAGCCAAAAACATTCAGTACTTC

d_call: NA
v_call: TRBV30
clone_size: NA
j_call: TRBJ1-2
cdr3_aa: CAERRRGYGYTF
cdr3_nt: TGTGCCGAAAGGCGGAGGGGTTACGGCTACACCTTC

d_call: TRBD1
v_call: TRBV5-6
clone_size: NA
j_call: TRBJ1-6
cdr3_aa: CASSSGQVRYNSPLHF
cdr3_nt: TGTGCCAGCAGCTCGGGACAGGTCCGTTATAATTCACCCCTCCACTTT

d_call: NA
v_call: TRBV28
clone_size: NA
j_call: TRBJ2-7
cdr3_aa: CASLARTYEQYF
cdr3_nt: TGTGCCAGCTTGGCACGCACCTACGAGCAGTACTTC

d_call: NA
v_call: TRBV7-8
clone_size: NA
j_call: TRBJ2-5
cdr3_aa: CASRHGWGALETQYF
cdr3_nt: TGTGCCAGCAGACACGGCTGGGGGGCTCTGGAGACCCAGTACTTC

d_call: NA
v_call: TRBV15
clone_size: NA
j_call: TRBJ1-1
cdr3_aa: CATSRSSQETEAFF
cdr3_nt: TGTGCCACCAGCCGCTCAAGTCAGGAAACTGAAGCTTTCTTT

d_call: NA
v_call: TRBV4-1
clone_size: NA
j_call: TRBJ1-2
cdr3_aa: CASSQDVGVGYTF
cdr3_nt: TGCGCCAGCAGCCAAGACGTTGGGGTTGGCTACACCTTC

d_call: TRBD2
v_call: TRBV13
clone_size: NA
j_call: TRBJ2-7
cdr3_aa: CASSFSAGDSEQYF
cdr3_nt: TGTGCCAGCAGCTTTTCGGCGGGAGATAGCGAGCAGTACTTC

d_call: NA
v_call: TRBV11-2
clone_size: NA
j_call: TRBJ2-7
cdr3_aa: CASSQGSAYEQYF
cdr3_nt: TGTGCCAGCAGCCAAGGGTCAGCCTACGAGCAGTACTTC

d_call: NA
v_call: TRBV18
clone_size: NA
j_call: TRBJ2-2
cdr3_aa: CASSVRRVTGELFF
cdr3_nt: TGTGCCAGCTCAGTAAGAAGGGTCACCGGGGAGCTGTTTTTT

d_call: TRBD1
v_call: TRBV24-1
clone_size: NA
j_call: TRBJ1-5
cdr3_aa: CATSDRGRGQDQPQHF
cdr3_nt: TGTGCCACCAGTGACCGCGGCAGGGGGCAAGATCAGCCCCAGCATTTT

d_call: NA
v_call: TRBV15
clone_size: NA
j_call: TRBJ1-1
cdr3_aa: CATSRDQKGTEAFF
cdr3_nt: TGTGCCACCAGCAGAGATCAGAAGGGAACTGAAGCTTTCTTT

d_call: NA
v_call: TRBV3-1/TRBV3-2
clone_size: NA
j_call: TRBJ1-6
cdr3_aa: CASSQDRSRSSYNSPLHF
cdr3_nt: TGTGCCAGCAGCCAAGATCGGTCGCGTAGCTCCTATAATTCACCCCTCCACTTT

d_call: NA
v_call: TRBV28
clone_size: NA
j_call: TRBJ1-5
cdr3_aa: CASSLRRGGNQPQHF
cdr3_nt: TGTGCCAGCAGTTTGCGAAGAGGGGGGAATCAGCCCCAGCATTTT

d_call: NA
v_call: TRBV28
clone_size: NA
j_call: TRBJ1-1
cdr3_aa: CASSWTENTEAFF
cdr3_nt: TGTGCCAGCAGCTGGACGGAGAACACTGAAGCTTTCTTT

d_call: TRBD1
v_call: TRBV28
clone_size: NA
j_call: TRBJ2-1
cdr3_aa: CASRNSGQGAHEQFF
cdr3_nt: TGTGCCAGCAGAAACTCGGGACAGGGGGCGCATGAGCAGTTCTTC

d_call: NA
v_call: TRBV11-1
clone_size: few
j_call: TRBJ1-2
cdr3_aa: CASSSEVRGGYTF
cdr3_nt: TGTGCCAGCAGCTCCGAAGTCAGGGGCGGCTACACCTTC

d_call: TRBD1
v_call: TRBV6-1
clone_size: NA
j_call: TRBJ1-6
cdr3_aa: CASSEVGGQSSYNSPLHF
cdr3_nt: TGTGCCAGCAGTGAAGTGGGGGGACAGTCCTCCTATAATTCACCCCTCCACTTT

d_call: TRBD1
v_call: TRBV11-2
clone_size: NA
j_call: TRBJ1-1
cdr3_aa: CVSRDTGGGNTEAFF
cdr3_nt: TGTGTCAGCAGAGATACAGGGGGAGGCAACACTGAAGCTTTCTTT

d_call: NA
v_call: TRBV5-1
clone_size: NA
j_call: TRBJ1-1
cdr3_aa: CASSLGDWGNTEAFF
cdr3_nt: TGCGCCAGCAGCTTGGGGGACTGGGGGAACACTGAAGCTTTCTTT

d_call: NA
v_call: TRBV12-3/TRBV12-4
clone_size: NA
j_call: TRBJ2-1
cdr3_aa: CASGRLYNEQFF
cdr3_nt: TGTGCCAGCGGGCGTTTATACAATGAGCAGTTCTTC

d_call: NA
v_call: TRBV11-2
clone_size: NA
j_call: TRBJ2-1
cdr3_aa: CASSLVYEQFF
cdr3_nt: TGTGCCAGCAGCTTAGTTTATGAGCAGTTCTTC